The 18 T cell receptor beta chains listed next were all sequenced from one sample in a study of blood T cell repertoires in COVID-19. Clones were sequenced by immunoSEQ multiplex PCR, and TCRdb holds only the in-frame ones, with some missing. The sample carries 150,000 to 200,000 clones, 86% recorded once. Sequenced sample: peripheral blood. The receptors were gathered from a man aged 60 to 69 with acute or convalescent COVID-19.

The V call is TRBV29-1, the J call TRBJ2-5; D may be TRBD1 (6 bases). V was pared by 7 bases and J by 4 bases, with 10 bases between. This CDR3 has 11 amino acids. Germline CDR1 reads SQVTM; CDR2 reads ANQGSEA. CDR3 sequence (DNA): TGCAGCGCAGGGGTCGGAGAGACCCAGTACTTC. It codes for CSAGVGETQYF.

The V and J genes are TRBV2 and TRBJ2-3, with a weak D call TRBD2 (6 bases). Trimming removed 3 bases from V and 1 base from J, with 14 bases in between. The germline gives CDR1 SNHLY, CDR2 FYNNEI. The CDR3 is 16 residues long. The CDR3 loop is CASSDDTGTGTDTQYF. In DNA, the CDR3 is TGTGCCAGCAGTGACGATACCGGGACTGGCACAGATACGCAGTATTTT.

The chain employs TRBV28 and TRBJ1-2; TRBD1 agrees at 9 bases. Germline CDR1 MDHEN, CDR2 SYDVKM. The CDR3 totals 15 residues. Germline trimming cut 6 bases from V and 3 bases from J; bases unmatched to any gene: 8. CDR3 in amino acids: CASSRSRTGDYGYTF. In DNA, the CDR3 is TGTGCCAGCAGCCGTTCTCGGACAGGGGACTATGGCTACACCTTC.

This clone occurred a few times. V is TRBV5-1 and J is TRBJ2-3; 7 bases match TRBD2. Germline values: CDR1 SGHRS, CDR2 YFSETQ. The CDR3 has 17 residues. V lost 3 bases, J lost 5 bases, and 15 bases stayed unmatched. DNA of the CDR3: TGCGCCAGCAGCTCCCCCCCGGGACCAACGGGAGGAGATACGCAGTATTTT. Translated: CASSSPPGPTGGDTQYF. Using reference TRBV5-1 and TRBJ2-3 for the parts outside the CDR3, the full variable domain is KAGVTQTPRYLIKTRGQQVTLSCSPISGHRSVSWYQQTPGQGLQFLFEYFSETQRNKGNFPGRFSGRQFSNSRSEMNVSTLELGDSALYLCASSSPPGPTGGDTQYFGPGTRLTVL.

The chain is built from TRBV2 and TRBJ1-5; maybe TRBD1 (5 bases). This CDR3 is 15 amino acids long. Germline V CDR1 and CDR2: SNHLY, FYNNEI. The V end lost 10 bases, the J end lost 0 bases, and 16 bases lay between the germline ends. Here the CDR3 reads CATHRGGASNQPQHF. CDR3 coding DNA: TGTGCCACCCACCGTGGAGGGGCTAGCAATCAGCCCCAGCATTTT.

The V call is TRBV9, the J call TRBJ1-2; D perhaps matches TRBD1 (6 bases). Per germline, CDR1 SGDLS and CDR2 YYNGEE. The length of the CDR3 is 13 residues. V was cut by 4 bases and J by 5 bases, with 12 bases left in between. The chain's CDR3 is CASSSAGVYGYTF. The CDR3, as DNA: TGTGCCAGCAGCTCCGCAGGGGTATATGGCTACACCTTC.

V and J are TRBV19 and TRBJ1-5, with D perhaps matching TRBD1 (5 bases). The CDR3 length is 17 residues. V lost 6 bases, J lost 2 bases, and 20 bases lay in between. CDR1 is LNHDA and CDR2 is SQIVND in the germline V gene (reference sequence). CDR3 loop: CASRPRARVLGNQPQHF. DNA for the CDR3: TGTGCCAGTAGGCCCCGTGCCAGGGTCCTTGGCAATCAGCCCCAGCATTTT.

This clone came up once. This rearrangement joins TRBV6-1 to TRBJ1-1, with D unclear. This CDR3 contains 12 residues. Germline V gene lookup returns CDR1 MNHNS and CDR2 SASEGT. V was clipped by 3 bases and J by 7 bases, with 9 bases between them. As DNA, the CDR3 is TGTGCCAGCAGTGAGAGTAAGAGTGAAGCTTTCTTT. Its translation: CASSESKSEAFF.

The chain is built from TRBV7-3 and TRBJ2-1, with a possible D match to TRBD1 (6 bases). The ends were cut back, 1 base at V and 4 bases at J, with 8 bases in the middle. This CDR3 spans 14 amino acids. Germline V lookup: CDR1 SGHTA, CDR2 FQGTGA. CDR3 in DNA: TGTGCCAGCAGCTTAAACCAGGGGTACAATGAGCAGTTCTTC. Residues: CASSLNQGYNEQFF.

As concerns this clone: Other nucleotide sequences from this sample produce the same CDR3. The CDR3 coding sequence is TGTGCCAGCAGTTTAACGGGGACCGGGGAGCTGTTTTTT. As protein: CASSLTGTGELFF. The chain links TRBV28 to TRBJ2-2, with D perhaps matching TRBD2 (5 bases). The CDR3 runs to 13 residues. Germline V lookup: CDR1 MDHEN, CDR2 SYDVKM. The ends were cut back, 2 bases at V and 5 bases at J, with 6 bases in the middle.

This chain links TRBV29-1 with TRBJ2-1; D possibly corresponds to TRBD1 (6 bases). The CDR3 length is 17 residues. CDR1 is SQVTM and CDR2 is ANQGSEA in the germline V gene. V lost 6 bases and J lost 2, with 23 bases in between. CDR3 nucleotides: TGCAGCGTCGATGTAAGGGGGAATAAAAACCCCTACAATGAGCAGTTCTTC. It is translated as CSVDVRGNKNPYNEQFF.

V is TRBV5-1 and J is TRBJ1-3; D remains unclear. Trimming left V 4 bases short and J 2 bases short, with 13 bases between. CDR1 is SGHRS and CDR2 is YFSETQ in the germline V gene. The CDR3 is 15 residues long. In DNA form, the CDR3 reads TGCGCCAGCAGCCCGACGGGAGACGCTGGAAACACCATATATTTT. Translation: CASSPTGDAGNTIYF.

This clone was seen only a few times. The chain uses TRBV5-8 and TRBJ1-1; TRBD1 is a possible D gene (6 bases). Trimming removed 2 bases from V and 10 bases from J, with 15 bases in between. Germline-derived CDR1 and CDR2 are SGHTS and YDEGEE. The CDR3 consists of 13 residues. The CDR3 sequence: CASSLQGVDSAFF. The CDR3 region has the DNA TGTGCCAGCAGCTTACAGGGCGTGGATTCAGCTTTCTTT.

The chain employs TRBV21-1 and TRBJ2-1; TRBD2, the table's D call, lacks a check against the DNA. TRBV21-1 has pseudogene status. The CDR3 has 17 residues. CDR3 amino acids: CASSVRPRGGAYNEQFF. CDR3 DNA: TGTGCCAGCAGCGTAAGGCCACGGGGAGGAGCCTACAATGAGCAGTTCTTC.

This clone was recorded at least ten times. The rearrangement uses TRBV5-1 and TRBJ1-4; perhaps TRBD1 as D (6 bases). The V end lost 4 bases, the J end lost 4 bases, and 11 bases lay between the germline ends. The length of the CDR3 is 14 residues. Germline V gene lookup returns CDR1 SGHRS and CDR2 YFSETQ. The CDR3 nucleotides are TGCGCCAGCAGCGACAGGCGTATTAATGAAAAACTGTTTTTT. Protein product: CASSDRRINEKLFF.

V is TRBV28 and J is TRBJ1-1, with 10 bases lining up with TRBD1. Per germline, CDR1 MDHEN and CDR2 SYDVKM. This CDR3 region has 14 residues. V dropped 5 bases and J dropped 14; count of bases not matched to a gene: 14. The CDR3 DNA reads TGTGCCAGCAGTGCGACAGGGGGCTTTAACAGGATGTTCTTT. This encodes CASSATGGFNRMFF.

The chain links TRBV6-4 to TRBJ2-7; 7 bases are shared with TRBD1. Germline V gene sequence: CDR1 MRHNA, CDR2 SNTAGT. This CDR3 contains 15 residues. The trim removed 4 bases at V and 4 bases at J, leaving 10 bases unmatched. CDR3 bases: TGTGCCAGCAGTGTCCAACAGGGGATGGGGTACGAGCAGTACTTC. It is translated as CASSVQQGMGYEQYF.

The V gene is TRBV20-1, the J gene TRBJ1-1; 7 bases line up with TRBD1. This CDR3 is built from 11 residues. Germline lookup yields CDR1 DFQATT and CDR2 SNEGSKA (reference sequence). After removal of 6 bases from V and 8 bases from J, the junction contained 6 bases not matched to a gene. The CDR3: CSAHRGREAFF. CDR3 nucleotide sequence: TGCAGTGCGCACAGGGGAAGGGAAGCTTTCTTT.